This entry features one T cell receptor beta chain sequence. Its specificity is unknown. J gave up 2 bases and V 5 bases, and 4 bases lay outside the gene matches. CDR1 MRHNA and CDR2 SNTAGT come from the germline V gene. The CDR3 has 15 residues. The sample belongs to a study of cytomegalovirus exposure and HLA in healthy donors. The overall study: Researchers found that roughly 77% of some 400 genotyped donors fell within the Caucasian-associated ancestry cluster.

Study observations and caveats: For TCR beta chains, V- and J-gene trimming was later linked to a missense DCLRE1C variant. CMV serostatus was the only immune exposure information that was available. TCR beta chains numbering approximately 150 were designated cytomegalovirus-associated.

The PCR used 60 Vbeta and 13 Jbeta primers. Profiling relied on immunoSEQ multiplex PCR, and the TCRdb table lists in-frame clones only, not all of them. The sample comprises 150,000 or so clones, approximately 86% of which are singletons, and approximately 2% rests with the top ten. The receptor was derived from a young woman in good health and CMV-seronegative. V is TRBV6-4 and J is TRBJ2-7; 12 nucleotides align to TRBD2. The sample taken for sequencing was PBMCs. The DNA for the CDR3 is TGTGCCAGCAGTTTTCTAGCGGGAGGGGCCTACGAGCAGTACTTC. It translates to CASSFLAGGAYEQYF.